This entry lists 27 T cell receptor beta chains sequenced from one sample in a study of T-cell reconstitution after alpha-beta-depleted transplantation in children. Molecular barcoding with unique molecular identifiers was used for the TCRbeta library. One entry per CDR3 protein results from TCRdb running MiXCR on the PCR reads. The table shows some 590,000 distinct CDR3 sequences, with roughly 10% occurring only once. Specimen: PBMCs from the stem cell graft donor, collected from the stem cell graft. The receptor source for this set is a human donor who donated a stem cell graft to a child with acute myeloid leukemia.

This clonotype appeared many times. V gene TRBV7-8 combines with J gene TRBJ2-6; D is unclear. Germline V gene lookup returns CDR1 SGHVS and CDR2 FQNEAQ. The V gene lost 5 bases and the J gene lost 4 bases, with 6 bases spanning the gap. The CDR3 runs 13 residues. The CDR3 spells CASSGRGANVLTF. The CDR3 bases are TGTGCCAGCAGCGGTAGGGGGGCCAACGTCCTGACTTTC.

The rearrangement uses TRBV29-1 and TRBJ2-1; TRBD1 matches 7 bases. The CDR3 has 14 residues. The ends lost 6 bases at V and 5 bases at J; junction bases unmatched: 10. CDR1 is SQVTM, CDR2 ANQGSEA, per germline. The CDR3, as DNA: TGCAGCGTCCGAACGTTGACAGGGCACAATGAGCAGTTCTTC. Translated, it gives CSVRTLTGHNEQFF.

The chain has TRBV5-1 and TRBJ2-3; no firm D call. CDR3 length equals 13 residues. V dropped 0 bases and J dropped 6 bases, with 8 bases sitting between them. From germline, CDR1 is SGHRS and CDR2 YFSETQ. The CDR3 here is CASSLGYGDTQYF. In nucleotides, the CDR3 is TGCGCCAGCAGCTTGGGTTACGGGGATACGCAGTATTTT.

In this sample, this clonotype turned up a few times. This chain joins TRBV5-1 and TRBJ2-7; TRBD1 matches at 10 bases. V lost 4 bases, J lost 2 bases, and 6 bases stayed unmatched. From germline, CDR1 is SGHRS and CDR2 YFSETQ. This CDR3 spans 15 amino acids. The chain's CDR3 is CASSITGTGAYEQYF. The CDR3 nucleotides read TGCGCCAGCAGCATAACCGGGACAGGGGCCTACGAGCAGTACTTC.

This clonotype was seen ten or more times. This chain links TRBV27 with TRBJ2-7; possible D gene TRBD2, 6 bases. This CDR3 region has 15 residues. V was pared by 4 bases and J by 5 bases, with 18 bases between. Germline-derived CDR1 and CDR2 are MNHEY and SMNVEV (reference sequence). DNA of the CDR3: TGTGCCAGCAGTTCACTCGCGGGACCCACCAACGAGCAGTACTTC. This gives the protein CASSSLAGPTNEQYF.

This clonotype was detected only a few times. The chain has TRBV24-1 and TRBJ2-1, with TRBD2 matching 10 bases. In germline, CDR1 is KGHDR, CDR2 SFDVKD. The CDR3 is made up of 17 amino acids. The trim removed 4 bases at V and 6 bases at J, leaving 11 bases unmatched. CDR3 bases: TGTGCCACCAGTGACCCCGGGGAGCGGGAGGGCCTCAATGAGCAGTTCTTC. Protein: CATSDPGEREGLNEQFF.

The V call is TRBV20-1, the J call TRBJ2-2, with D tentatively TRBD1 or TRBD2 (5 bases each). Per germline, CDR1 DFQATT and CDR2 SNEGSKA (reference sequence). Between the trimmed V and J ends, which lost 1 base and 1 base, there was a span of 10 bases. The CDR3 consists of 15 residues. CDR3 nucleotide sequence: TGCAGTGCTAGAGTTAGGGACGGGAACACCGGGGAGCTGTTTTTT. This codes for CSARVRDGNTGELFF.

This clonotype appeared many times. The V call is TRBV12-3 or TRBV12-4, the J call TRBJ1-1; maybe TRBD1 (5 bases). V was shortened by 5 bases and J by 0 bases, with 10 bases between the two germline ends. CDR3 size: 14 residues. The CDR3 is CASSRTGLNTEAFF. CDR3 sequence (DNA): TGTGCCAGCAGTCGTACAGGTTTGAACACTGAAGCTTTCTTT.

This clonotype has only a few counts. V usage is TRBV2 and J usage is TRBJ1-2; 11 bases agree with TRBD1. With V trimmed by 6 bases and J by 5 bases, 8 bases remained unmatched. In germline, CDR1 is SNHLY, CDR2 FYNNEI. The CDR3 covers 15 residues. CDR3 DNA sequence: TGTGCCAGCAGCCTGGGGACAGGGGGAGAGTATGGCTACACCTTC. Encoded protein: CASSLGTGGEYGYTF.

This clonotype has a handful of counts. J is TRBJ2-1 and V is TRBV20-1; D unresolved. The CDR3 length is 15 residues. The ends were cut back, 0 bases at V and 2 bases at J, with 11 bases in the middle. The V gene's germline CDR1 is DFQATT and CDR2 SNEGSKA (reference sequence). The CDR3 loop reads CSARDPAVTYNEQFF. The CDR3 region has the DNA TGCAGTGCTAGAGATCCGGCGGTAACCTACAATGAGCAGTTCTTC.

This chain connects TRBV4-2 to TRBJ2-7; no clear D. The CDR3 is made up of 13 amino acids. V was trimmed by 4 bases and J by 0 bases, leaving 7 bases between them. Germline CDR1 reads LGHNA; CDR2 reads YNFKEQ. CDR3 DNA: TGTGCCAGCAGCCCTGCGCGCTCCTACGAGCAGTACTTC. Protein sequence: CASSPARSYEQYF.

This clonotype appeared many times. The chain employs TRBV20-1 and TRBJ2-7, with D maybe TRBD2 (6 bases). Trimming cost V 6 bases and J 6 bases, with 15 bases left between them. There are 12 residues in the CDR3. Germline values: CDR1 DFQATT, CDR2 SNEGSKA (reference sequence). As DNA, the CDR3 is TGCAGTGCCGTGGGACTCCGGCCCGAGCAGTACTTC. This translates into CSAVGLRPEQYF.

This clonotype was recorded many times. The CDR3 sequence: CSVLLAGAVETQYF. The CDR3, as DNA: TGCAGCGTCCTCTTAGCGGGAGCGGTAGAGACCCAGTACTTC. This chain uses TRBV29-1 with TRBJ2-5; TRBD2 aligns across 9 bases. After removal of 6 bases from V and 4 bases from J, the junction contained 9 bases not matched to a gene. The CDR3 is 14 residues long. Germline V gives CDR1 SQVTM, CDR2 ANQGSEA.

The chain couples TRBV7-2 to TRBJ2-1, with TRBD1 matching over 10 bases. After removal of 6 bases from V and 8 bases from J, the junction contained 10 bases not matched to a gene. CDR3 length: 15 residues. Germline CDR1 and CDR2: SGHTA and FQGNSA. CDR3 amino acids: CASSHGQGDKYEQFF. The CDR3 DNA is TGTGCCAGCAGTCATGGACAGGGGGATAAATATGAGCAGTTCTTC.

The chain recombines TRBV24-1 with TRBJ1-5, with 10 bases lining up with TRBD1. Germline V gene data show CDR1 as KGHDR and CDR2 as SFDVKD. The length of the CDR3 is 16 residues. Trimming cost V 3 bases and J 4 bases; bases outside gene matches: 5. This CDR3 reads CATSDGDRGENQPQHF. The CDR3 coding sequence is TGTGCCACCAGTGATGGGGACAGGGGCGAAAATCAGCCCCAGCATTTT.

In this sample, this clonotype turned up a few times. J is TRBJ1-6 and V is TRBV29-1; possible D gene TRBD1, 6 bases. Trimming removed 5 bases from V and 6 bases from J, with 11 bases in between. CDR1 is SQVTM and CDR2 is ANQGSEA in the germline V gene. This CDR3 contains 13 residues. This CDR3 reads CSVSGGPNSPLHF. The CDR3 DNA reads as TGCAGCGTTTCCGGGGGCCCTAATTCACCCCTCCACTTT.

This clonotype has just a few counts. V gene TRBV5-1 combines with J gene TRBJ1-4; no firm D call. The CDR3 covers 16 residues. CDR1 is SGHRS and CDR2 is YFSETQ in the germline V gene. Deletions cut 4 bases from V and 2 bases from J, with 15 bases between. DNA for the CDR3: TGCGCCAGCAGCCCTAAATCGGTGGACACTAATGAAAAACTGTTTTTT. This gives the protein CASSPKSVDTNEKLFF. The complete variable domain, with remaining parts taken from reference TRBV5-1 and TRBJ1-4, reads KAGVTQTPRYLIKTRGQQVTLSCSPISGHRSVSWYQQTPGQGLQFLFEYFSETQRNKGNFPGRFSGRQFSNSRSEMNVSTLELGDSALYLCASSPKSVDTNEKLFFGSGTQLSVL.

To note about this clonotype: Given a much more abundant clone one base away, this may be a read error. The J gene is TRBJ2-2, the V gene TRBV6-2 or TRBV6-3; D possibly uses TRBD1 or TRBD2 (6 bases each). The CDR3 covers 15 residues. Germline-derived CDR1 and CDR2 are MNHEY and SVGEGT. This chain's CDR3 is CASSYDVGGTGELLF. In nucleotides, the CDR3 is TGTGCCAGCAGTTACGACGTGGGGGGCACCGGGGAGCTGTTGTTT.

This clonotype appeared many times. This chain links TRBV20-1 with TRBJ1-5, with TRBD1 matching over 10 bases. The V gene end was trimmed by 4 bases and the J gene end by 7 bases; junction bases not matched to a gene: 7. The CDR3 extends over 14 amino acids. The germline V gene has CDR1 DFQATT and CDR2 SNEGSKA (reference sequence). In DNA form, the CDR3 reads TGCAGTGCTATGACAGGGGGCGCGGGACAGCCCCAGCATTTT. It specifies CSAMTGGAGQPQHF.

This clonotype has a handful of counts. The junction differs from germline at one of its ends, possibly a read error. The V and J genes are TRBV7-7 and TRBJ2-2; TRBD1 matches at 7 bases. Germline V lookup: CDR1 SSHAT, CDR2 FNYEAQ (reference sequence). CDR3 length equals 14 residues. The CDR3 sequence: CASSSQGYTGELFF. CDR3 in DNA: TGTGCTAGCAGCTCACAGGGGTACACCGGGGAGCTGTTTTTT.

The chain is built from TRBV4-1 and TRBJ2-3; D is ambiguous. The CDR3 covers 14 residues. Per germline, CDR1 MGHRA and CDR2 YSYEKL. V gave up 3 bases and J gave up 2 bases, with 9 bases separating them. The CDR3: CASSQETNTDTQYF. DNA of the CDR3: TGCGCCAGCAGCCAGGAAACAAACACAGATACGCAGTATTTT.

The rearrangement uses TRBV12-3 or TRBV12-4 and TRBJ1-2, with D maybe TRBD1 (6 bases). V lost 5 bases, J lost 6 bases, and 16 bases lay in between. This CDR3 region has 14 residues. The CDR3 nucleotides read TGTGCCAGCAGTCCGTCCGACAGGCAGCATGGCTACACCTTC. It is translated as CASSPSDRQHGYTF.

This clonotype was observed many times. This rearrangement joins TRBV5-1 to TRBJ2-1; D may be TRBD1 (7 bases). There are 14 residues in the CDR3. Germline-derived CDR1 and CDR2 are SGHRS and YFSETQ. Trimming took 4 bases from V and 7 from J, leaving 15 bases between them. The CDR3 DNA reads as TGCGCCAGCAGCCTGACAGGGCGGGAAAATGAGCAGTTCTTC. Amino acids: CASSLTGRENEQFF. The whole variable domain, filled in from reference TRBV5-1 and TRBJ2-1, reads KAGVTQTPRYLIKTRGQQVTLSCSPISGHRSVSWYQQTPGQGLQFLFEYFSETQRNKGNFPGRFSGRQFSNSRSEMNVSTLELGDSALYLCASSLTGRENEQFFGPGTRLTVL.

At least ten counts were recorded for this clonotype. The genes are TRBV10-3 and TRBJ2-5, with D tentatively TRBD1 or TRBD2 (5 bases each). Germline lookup yields CDR1 ENHRY and CDR2 SYGVKD. There are 14 residues in the CDR3. With 7 bases removed from V and 4 bases from J, the gap between germline ends came to 16 bases. Here the CDR3 reads CAIMGQLEGETQYF. For the CDR3, the DNA is TGTGCCATCATGGGGCAACTCGAGGGAGAGACCCAGTACTTC.

Only a few counts were recorded for this clonotype. The chain joins TRBV6-2 or TRBV6-3 to TRBJ2-7; either TRBD1 or TRBD2 may fit D (6 bases each). V lost 2 bases, J lost 4 bases, and 12 bases lay in between. The CDR3 spans 14 residues. Germline CDR1 MNHEY, CDR2 SVGEGT. CDR3 sequence reads: CASSYTGALYEQYF. CDR3 nucleotides: TGTGCCAGCAGTTACACGGGGGCCCTATACGAGCAGTACTTC.

This chain connects TRBV7-3 to TRBJ2-7, with D uncertain. V lost 5 bases to trimming and J lost 4 bases, with 15 bases between them. From germline, CDR1 is SGHTA and CDR2 FQGTGA. This CDR3 has 14 residues. The CDR3: CASSPTGSQYEQYF. The CDR3 DNA sequence: TGTGCCAGCAGCCCCACCGGGTCTCAATACGAGCAGTACTTC. Together with reference TRBV7-3 and TRBJ2-7, the CDR3 gives the full variable domain: GAGVSQTPSNKVTEKGKYVELRCDPISGHTALYWYRQSLGQGPEFLIYFQGTGAADDSGLPNDRFFAVRPEGSVSTLKIQRTERGDSAVYLCASSPTGSQYEQYFGPGTRLTVT.

J is TRBJ1-3 and V is TRBV20-1; D remains ambiguous. The germline gives CDR1 DFQATT, CDR2 SNEGSKA (reference sequence). V was trimmed by 6 bases and J by 0 bases, leaving 12 bases between them. The length of the CDR3 is 14 residues. The CDR3 loop is CSAGRTGSGNTIYF. The CDR3 coding sequence is TGCAGTGCGGGGAGGACCGGCTCTGGAAACACCATATATTTT.